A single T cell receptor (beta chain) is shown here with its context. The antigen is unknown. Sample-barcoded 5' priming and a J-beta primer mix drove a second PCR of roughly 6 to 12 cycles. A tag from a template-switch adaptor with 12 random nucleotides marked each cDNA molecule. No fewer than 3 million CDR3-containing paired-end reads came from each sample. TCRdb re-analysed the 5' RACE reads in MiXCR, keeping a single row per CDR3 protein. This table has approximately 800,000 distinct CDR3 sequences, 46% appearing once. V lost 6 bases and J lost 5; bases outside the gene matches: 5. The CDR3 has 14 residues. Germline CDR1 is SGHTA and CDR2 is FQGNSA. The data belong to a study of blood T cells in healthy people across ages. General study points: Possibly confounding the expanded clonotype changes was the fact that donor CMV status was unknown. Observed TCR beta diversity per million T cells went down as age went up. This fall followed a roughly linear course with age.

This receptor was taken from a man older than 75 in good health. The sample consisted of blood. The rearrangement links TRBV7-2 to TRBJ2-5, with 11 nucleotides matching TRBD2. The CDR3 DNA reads TGTGCCAGCAGACTTAGCGGGGGGGCGGAGACCCAGTACTTC. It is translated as CASRLSGGAETQYF. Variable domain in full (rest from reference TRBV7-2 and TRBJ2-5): GAGVSQSPSNKVTEKGKDVELRCDPISGHTALYWYRQSLGQGLEFLIYFQGNSAPDKSGLPSDRFSAERTGGSVSTLTIQRTQQEDSAVYLCASRLSGGAETQYFGPGTRLLVL.